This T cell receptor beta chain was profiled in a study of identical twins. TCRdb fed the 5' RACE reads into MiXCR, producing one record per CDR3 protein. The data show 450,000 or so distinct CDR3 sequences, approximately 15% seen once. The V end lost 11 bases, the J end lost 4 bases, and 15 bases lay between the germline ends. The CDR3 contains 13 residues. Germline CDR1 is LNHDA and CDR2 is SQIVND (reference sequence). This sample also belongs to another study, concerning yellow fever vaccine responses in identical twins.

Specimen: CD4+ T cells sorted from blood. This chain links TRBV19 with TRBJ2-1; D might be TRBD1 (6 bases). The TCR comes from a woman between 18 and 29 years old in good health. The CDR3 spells CAWRDRLYNEQFF. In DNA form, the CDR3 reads TGTGCCTGGCGAGACAGGCTATACAATGAGCAGTTCTTC.